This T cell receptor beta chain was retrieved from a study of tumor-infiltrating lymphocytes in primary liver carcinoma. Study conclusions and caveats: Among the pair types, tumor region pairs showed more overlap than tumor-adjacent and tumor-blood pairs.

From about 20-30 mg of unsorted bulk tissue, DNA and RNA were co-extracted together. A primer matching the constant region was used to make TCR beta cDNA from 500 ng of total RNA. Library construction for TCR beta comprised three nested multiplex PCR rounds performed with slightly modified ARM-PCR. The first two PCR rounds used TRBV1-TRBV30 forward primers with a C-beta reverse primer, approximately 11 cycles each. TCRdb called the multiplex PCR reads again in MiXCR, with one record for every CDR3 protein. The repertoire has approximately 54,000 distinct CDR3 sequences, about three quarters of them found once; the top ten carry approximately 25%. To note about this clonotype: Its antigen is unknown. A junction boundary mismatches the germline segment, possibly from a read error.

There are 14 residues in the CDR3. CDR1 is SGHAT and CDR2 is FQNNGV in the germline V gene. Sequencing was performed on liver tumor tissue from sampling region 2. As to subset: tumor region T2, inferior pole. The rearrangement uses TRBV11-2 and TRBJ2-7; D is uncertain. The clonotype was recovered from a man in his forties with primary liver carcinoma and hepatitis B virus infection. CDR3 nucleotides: TGCGCCGGCAGCTTAATTGACACTGCCTACGAGCAGTACTTC. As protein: CAGSLIDTAYEQYF.